These 13 T cell receptor beta chains were sequenced from one sample in a study of shared T cell receptors in the human thymus. Only in-frame clones appear in the TCRdb table, and some are missing; sequencing was by immunoSEQ multiplex PCR. The sample carries approximately 580,000 clones, approximately 80% recorded once. The sample was also linked to a second study, of human thymus T cells.

The sequenced sample was thymocytes. The receptors derive from a boy in the first two years of life with a congenital heart defect.

CDR3 coding DNA: TGTGCCAGCAGCCAATTAGCGGGATTCTACAATGAGCAGTTCTTC. Protein: CASSQLAGFYNEQFF. The chain links TRBV14 to TRBJ2-1; 8 nucleotides match TRBD2. Germline V gene lookup returns CDR1 SGHDN and CDR2 FVKESK. V was clipped by 2 bases and J by 3 bases; unmatched bases: 3. The CDR3 loop spans 15 amino acids.

This rearrangement joins TRBV4-3 to TRBJ1-1, with D perhaps matching TRBD1 (6 bases). The CDR3 has 15 residues. The V gene's germline CDR1 is LGHNA and CDR2 YSLEER. Trimming pared 0 bases from V and 3 bases from J, leaving 11 bases between. The CDR3 is CASSQDQGSYTEAFF. The CDR3 region has the DNA TGCGCCAGCAGCCAAGATCAGGGGAGTTACACTGAAGCTTTCTTT.

V and J are TRBV11-2 and TRBJ1-5, with 8 bases fitting TRBD1. J was trimmed by 4 bases and V by 1 base; bases with no gene match: 3. Germline V gene sequence: CDR1 SGHAT, CDR2 FQNNGV. CDR3 length equals 15 residues. CDR3 sequence: CASSLGGDRNQPQHF. CDR3 nucleotide sequence: TGTGCCAGCAGCTTAGGCGGGGACAGGAATCAGCCCCAGCATTTT. The full variable domain, completed using reference TRBV11-2 and TRBJ1-5, is EAGVAQSPRYKIIEKRQSVAFWCNPISGHATLYWYQQILGQGPKLLIQFQNNGVVDDSQLPKDRFSAERLKGVDSTLKIQPAKLEDSAVYLCASSLGGDRNQPQHFGDGTRLSIL.

This rearrangement joins TRBV2 to TRBJ1-5; 10 nucleotides line up with TRBD1. The CDR3 is 16 residues long. From germline, CDR1 is SNHLY and CDR2 FYNNEI. The trim removed 1 base at V and 7 bases at J, leaving 7 bases unmatched. CDR3 sequence: CASSEGRTGGAQPQHF. CDR3 nucleotide sequence: TGTGCCAGCAGTGAAGGGAGGACAGGGGGAGCCCAGCCCCAGCATTTT.

This clone was found once. The V gene is TRBV29-1, the J gene TRBJ1-5; D unresolved. Trimming removed 4 bases from V and 3 bases from J, with 13 bases in between. The CDR3 contains 14 residues. Germline V gene sequence: CDR1 SQVTM, CDR2 ANQGSEA. DNA of the CDR3: TGCAGCGTTGGTCCGGGGTCTCCCAATCAGCCCCAGCATTTT. Translated, it gives CSVGPGSPNQPQHF.

Here the CDR3 DNA reads TGTGCCAGTAGTGCTACCGGGACTAGCAGATGGAGACCCCCTCCTAACGAGCAGTACTTC. Its protein product is CASSATGTSRWRPPPNEQYF. The chain links TRBV19 to TRBJ2-7; TRBD2 matches at 9 bases. This CDR3 has 20 amino acids. V shed 5 bases and J 5 bases; nucleotides not matched to a gene: 25. Per germline, CDR1 LNHDA and CDR2 SQIVND (reference sequence).

This chain's CDR3 is CASLGTGYTGELFF. The CDR3 bases are TGTGCCAGCTTAGGGACAGGTTACACCGGGGAGCTGTTTTTT. The genes are TRBV2 and TRBJ2-2; 8 nucleotides line up with TRBD1. The CDR3 extends over 14 amino acids. The trim removed 8 bases at V and 3 bases at J, leaving 5 bases unmatched. Germline V lookup: CDR1 SNHLY, CDR2 FYNNEI. The variable domain in full, completed from reference TRBV2 and TRBJ2-2, reads EPEVTQTPSHQVTQMGQEVILRCVPISNHLYFYWYRQILGQKVEFLVSFYNNEISEKSEIFDDQFSVERPDGSNFTLKIRSTKLEDSAMYFCASLGTGYTGELFFGEGSRLTVL.

This clone has a single count. V gene TRBV15 combines with J gene TRBJ2-5, with a possible D match to TRBD2 (5 bases). Germline V gives CDR1 LNHNV, CDR2 YYDKDF (reference sequence). The CDR3 extends over 15 amino acids. Trimming removed 5 bases from V and 3 bases from J, with 16 bases in between. CDR3 sequence reads: CATSPTSSPEETQYF. CDR3 in DNA: TGTGCCACCAGCCCAACGTCTAGCCCAGAAGAGACCCAGTACTTC.

The gene calls are TRBV29-1 and TRBJ2-2, with unresolved D. V was cut by 2 bases and J by 0 bases, with 19 bases left in between. This CDR3 comprises 18 residues. Germline values: CDR1 SQVTM, CDR2 ANQGSEA. CDR3 DNA: TGCAGCGTTGAACCCCTCCCCATTGGGCAGACGAACACCGGGGAGCTGTTTTTT. It is translated as CSVEPLPIGQTNTGELFF.

The rearrangement links TRBV19 to TRBJ2-4; 7 bases align to TRBD1. The CDR3 is 17 residues long. Germline V gives CDR1 LNHDA, CDR2 SQIVND (reference sequence). V dropped 3 bases and J dropped 3; count of bases not matched to a gene: 11. As DNA, the CDR3 is TGTGCCAGTAGTATCGGCCAGGGGGAAATAGACAAAAACATTCAGTACTTC. Translating it yields CASSIGQGEIDKNIQYF.

CDR3 amino acids: CASSGTGRSEQYF. The CDR3 nucleotides read TGTGCCAGCAGTGGGACAGGGCGGAGCGAGCAGTACTTC. The V call is TRBV5-6, the J call TRBJ2-7, with 9 bases fitting TRBD1. The germline gives CDR1 SGHDT, CDR2 YYEEEE. Trimming at V came to 5 bases and at J to 6 bases, leaving 6 bases not matched to a gene. The CDR3 covers 13 residues.

The chain employs TRBV11-2 and TRBJ2-1; D gene ambiguous. The V and J ends lost 4 bases and 3 bases respectively, with 7 bases between them. The CDR3 is 13 residues long. CDR1 and CDR2 (germline): SGHAT, FQNNGV. CDR3 loop: CASSCDNYNEQFF. For the CDR3, the DNA is TGTGCCAGCAGCTGCGACAACTACAATGAGCAGTTCTTC. Together with reference TRBV11-2 and TRBJ2-1, the CDR3 gives the full variable domain: EAGVAQSPRYKIIEKRQSVAFWCNPISGHATLYWYQQILGQGPKLLIQFQNNGVVDDSQLPKDRFSAERLKGVDSTLKIQPAKLEDSAVYLCASSCDNYNEQFFGPGTRLTVL.

The chain combines TRBV18 with TRBJ1-2; 8 bases are a match to TRBD1. The CDR3 runs 14 residues. J gave up 0 bases and V 3 bases, and 0 bases lay outside the gene matches. Germline V gives CDR1 KGHSH, CDR2 LQKENI. This chain's CDR3 is CASSPGQANYGYTF. CDR3 in DNA: TGTGCCAGCTCACCGGGACAGGCTAACTATGGCTACACCTTC.